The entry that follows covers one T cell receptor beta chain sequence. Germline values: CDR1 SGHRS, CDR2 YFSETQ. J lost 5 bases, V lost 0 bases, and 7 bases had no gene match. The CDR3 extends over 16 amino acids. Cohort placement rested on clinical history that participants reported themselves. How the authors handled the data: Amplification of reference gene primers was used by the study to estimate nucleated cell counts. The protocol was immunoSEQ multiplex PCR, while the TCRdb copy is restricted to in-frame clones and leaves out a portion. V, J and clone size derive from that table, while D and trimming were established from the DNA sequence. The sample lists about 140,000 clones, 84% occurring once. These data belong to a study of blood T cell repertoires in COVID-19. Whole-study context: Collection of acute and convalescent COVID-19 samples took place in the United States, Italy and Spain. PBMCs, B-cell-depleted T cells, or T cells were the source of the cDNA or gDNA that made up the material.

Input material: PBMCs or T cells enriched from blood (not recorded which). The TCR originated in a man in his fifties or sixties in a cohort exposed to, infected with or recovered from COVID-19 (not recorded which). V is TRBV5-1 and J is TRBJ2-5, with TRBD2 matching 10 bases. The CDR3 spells CASSLASSGSTETQYF. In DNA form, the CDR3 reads TGCGCCAGCAGCTTGGCATCTAGCGGGAGTACCGAGACCCAGTACTTC. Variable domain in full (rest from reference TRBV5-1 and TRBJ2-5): KAGVTQTPRYLIKTRGQQVTLSCSPISGHRSVSWYQQTPGQGLQFLFEYFSETQRNKGNFPGRFSGRQFSNSRSEMNVSTLELGDSALYLCASSLASSGSTETQYFGPGTRLLVL.